This T cell receptor beta chain was retrieved from a study of T-cell reconstitution after alpha-beta-depleted transplantation in children listed by TCRdb under 2016. About the full investigation: The study quantitatively tracked T-cell immune reconstitution after TCRalphabeta/CD19-depleted allogeneic hematopoietic cell transplantation in children using TCR repertoire profiling.

The library was generated by PCR. The sample was run on an Illumina HiSeq 2500. TCR libraries were prepared with molecular barcoding, using unique molecular identifiers to normalize TCRbeta repertoire quantification. TCRdb redid the processing of the public reads, applying fastp at Q25 and MiXCR, and retained in-frame beta chains. Every entry covers one CDR3 protein and lists the most common genes and DNA from its rows. Recorded for this sample are 500,000 to 650,000 distinct CDR3 sequences; 11% of them occurred a single time. The ten largest clones add up to 11% to 15% of the sample. This clonotype was seen a few times. This clone's antigen is unknown. Base qualities are not provided; no much larger clone lies one nucleotide away. The germline V gene supplies CDR1 MDHEN and CDR2 SYDVKM. V was cut back by 4 bases and J by 4 bases, leaving a gap of 18 bases between them. The CDR3 has 16 amino acids, counting the end cysteine and phenylalanine. Kept here is only the CDR3 DNA, which spans 48 bases and is read in frame from base 1.

The sample's treatment or condition label, decoded: allogeneic hematopoietic cell transplantation with graft depleted of TCRalphabeta T cells and CD19 B cells. The children who served as transplant recipients had been given grafts of TCRalphabeta/CD19-depleted allogeneic hematopoietic cells. What the authors observed across the whole study: The apparently early recovery of alphabetaT-cell counts about two months after transplant reportedly depended on only several hundred rapidly expanded clones that came from non-depleted graft cells. In some patients, the high TCRbeta diversity seen at day 60 was put down to recipient T cells and intrathymic progenitors that had survived conditioning. Over subsequent months, a decline in hyperexpanded clone frequencies was noted, and after one year, T-cell counts and TCRbeta diversity were mostly ascribed to newly produced T cells.

The receptor was isolated from a female patient aged 2-15 years who had a stem cell transplant for aplastic anemia, so the T cells may come from the graft donor. The sequence joins TRBV28 to TRBJ2-3; the D gene is possibly TRBD1 or TRBD2, each agreeing over 7 bases. The sequencing used PBMCs, mostly from graft donor cells, collected 180 days after TCRalphabeta/CD19-depleted stem cell transplant. The base sequence is TGTGCCAGCAGTTCAGGGGGGAGCGGGAAGGCAGATACGCAGTATTTT. Translated, it reads CASSSGGSGKADTQYF.